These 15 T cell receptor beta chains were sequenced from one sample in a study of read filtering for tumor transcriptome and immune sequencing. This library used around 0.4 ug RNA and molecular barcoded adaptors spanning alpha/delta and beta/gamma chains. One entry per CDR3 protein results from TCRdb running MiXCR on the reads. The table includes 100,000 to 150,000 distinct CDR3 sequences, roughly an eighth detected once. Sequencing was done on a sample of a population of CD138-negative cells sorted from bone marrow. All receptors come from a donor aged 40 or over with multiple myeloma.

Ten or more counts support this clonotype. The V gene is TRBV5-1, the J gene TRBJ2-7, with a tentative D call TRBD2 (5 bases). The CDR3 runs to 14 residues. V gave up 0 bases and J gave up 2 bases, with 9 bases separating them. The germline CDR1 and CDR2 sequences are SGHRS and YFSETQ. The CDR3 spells CASSLEPGTYEQYF. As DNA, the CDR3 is TGCGCCAGCAGCTTGGAGCCGGGGACCTACGAGCAGTACTTC.

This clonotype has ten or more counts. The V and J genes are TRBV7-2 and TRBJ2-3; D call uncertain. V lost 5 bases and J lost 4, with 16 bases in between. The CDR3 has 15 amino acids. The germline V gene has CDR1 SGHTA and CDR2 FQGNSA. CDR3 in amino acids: CASSEDGSGADTQYF. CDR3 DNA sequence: TGTGCCAGCAGCGAGGATGGGTCGGGCGCAGATACGCAGTATTTT.

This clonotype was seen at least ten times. The CDR3 DNA reads TGTGCCAGTTCCGGGACAGGCCATACCTACGAGCAGTACTTC. It codes for CASSGTGHTYEQYF. The chain is built from TRBV19 and TRBJ2-7; 8 positions match TRBD1. Germline values: CDR1 LNHDA, CDR2 SQIVND (reference sequence). The J segment lost 2 bases and the V segment lost 8 bases, leaving 8 bases of the junction unmatched. The CDR3 is made up of 14 amino acids.

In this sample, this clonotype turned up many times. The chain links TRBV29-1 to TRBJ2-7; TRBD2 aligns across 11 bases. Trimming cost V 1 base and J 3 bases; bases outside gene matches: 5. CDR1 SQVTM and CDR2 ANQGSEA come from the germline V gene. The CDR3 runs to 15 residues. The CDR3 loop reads CSVEGLSGRDYEQYF. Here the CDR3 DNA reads TGCAGCGTTGAAGGGCTTAGCGGGAGGGACTACGAGCAGTACTTC.

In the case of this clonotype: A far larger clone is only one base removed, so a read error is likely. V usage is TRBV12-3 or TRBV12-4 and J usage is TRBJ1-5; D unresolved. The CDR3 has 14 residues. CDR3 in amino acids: CAGSLLRSNQPQHF. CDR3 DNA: TGTGCCGGCAGTTTGTTGAGGAGCAATCAGCCCCAGCATTTT.

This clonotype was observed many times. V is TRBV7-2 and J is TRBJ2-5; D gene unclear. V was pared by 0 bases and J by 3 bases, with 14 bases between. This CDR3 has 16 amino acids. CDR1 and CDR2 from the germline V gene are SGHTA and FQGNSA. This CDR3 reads CASSLAGPGQEETQYF. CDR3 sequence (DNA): TGTGCCAGCAGCTTAGCAGGTCCCGGGCAGGAAGAGACCCAGTACTTC.

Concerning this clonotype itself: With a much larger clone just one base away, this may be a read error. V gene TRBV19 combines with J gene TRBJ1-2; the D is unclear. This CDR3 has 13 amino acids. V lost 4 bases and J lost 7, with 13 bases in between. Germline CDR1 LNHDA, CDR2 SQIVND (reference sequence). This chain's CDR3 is CASSSGSGCGYTF. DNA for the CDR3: TGTGCCAGTAGTAGCGGGAGCGGCTGTGGCTACACCTTC.

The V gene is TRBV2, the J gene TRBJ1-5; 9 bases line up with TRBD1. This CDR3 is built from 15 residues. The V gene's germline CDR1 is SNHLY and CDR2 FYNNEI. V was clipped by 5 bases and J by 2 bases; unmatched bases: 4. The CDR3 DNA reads TGTGCCAGCAGTCCGACAGGGGGAGGCAATCAGCCCCAGCATTTT. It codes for CASSPTGGGNQPQHF.

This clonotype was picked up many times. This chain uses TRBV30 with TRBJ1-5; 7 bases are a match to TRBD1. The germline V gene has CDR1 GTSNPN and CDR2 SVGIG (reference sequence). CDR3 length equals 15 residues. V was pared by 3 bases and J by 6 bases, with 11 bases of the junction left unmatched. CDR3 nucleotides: TGTGCCTGGAGAGCCCGGGACAGAGGGCGTCAGCCCCAGCATTTT. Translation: CAWRARDRGRQPQHF.

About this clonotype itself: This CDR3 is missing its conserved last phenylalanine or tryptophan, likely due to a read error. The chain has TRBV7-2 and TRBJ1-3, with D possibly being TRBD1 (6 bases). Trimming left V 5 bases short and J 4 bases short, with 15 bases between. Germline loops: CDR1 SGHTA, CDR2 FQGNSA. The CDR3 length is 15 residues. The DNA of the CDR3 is TGTGCCAGCAGCCCACAGGGCTTGTCCGGAAACACCATATATATT. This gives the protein CASSPQGLSGNTIYI.

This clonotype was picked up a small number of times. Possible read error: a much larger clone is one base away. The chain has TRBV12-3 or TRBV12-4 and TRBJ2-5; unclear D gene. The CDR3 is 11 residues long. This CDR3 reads CASSLVETRYF. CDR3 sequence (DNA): TGTGCCAGCAGTCTCGTTGAGACCCGGTACTTC.

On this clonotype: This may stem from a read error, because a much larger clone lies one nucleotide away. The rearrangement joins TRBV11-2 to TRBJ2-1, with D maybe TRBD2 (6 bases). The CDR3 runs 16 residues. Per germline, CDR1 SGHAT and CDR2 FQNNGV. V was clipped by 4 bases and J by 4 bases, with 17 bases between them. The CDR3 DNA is TGTGCCAGCAGCTCAGAGCAATTAGCGGTTTACAATGAGCAGTTCTTC. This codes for CASSSEQLAVYNEQFF.

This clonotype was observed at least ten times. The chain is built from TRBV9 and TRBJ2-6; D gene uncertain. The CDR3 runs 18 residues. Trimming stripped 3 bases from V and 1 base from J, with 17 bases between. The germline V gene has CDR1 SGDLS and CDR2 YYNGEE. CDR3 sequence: CASSALRGSTSGANVLTF. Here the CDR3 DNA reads TGTGCCAGCAGCGCCCTTCGTGGCTCGACTTCTGGGGCCAACGTCCTGACTTTC.

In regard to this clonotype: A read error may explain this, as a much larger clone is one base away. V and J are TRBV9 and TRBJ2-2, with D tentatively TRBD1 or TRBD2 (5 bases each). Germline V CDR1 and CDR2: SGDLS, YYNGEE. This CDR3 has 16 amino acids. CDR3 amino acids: CASSPRDGPNAGELFF. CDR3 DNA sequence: TGTGCCAGCAGCCCCCGGGACGGACCGAACGCCGGGGAGCTGTTTTTT.

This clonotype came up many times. The CDR3 DNA reads as TGTGCCAGCAGTCTTCGAGCGGGAGTGGGCTACAATGAGCAGTTCTTC. It is translated as CASSLRAGVGYNEQFF. The V call is TRBV14, the J call TRBJ2-1, with TRBD2 matching 8 bases. Germline trimming cut 6 bases from V and 3 bases from J; bases unmatched to any gene: 10. Germline V gives CDR1 SGHDN, CDR2 FVKESK. This CDR3 has 16 residues.